This TCR beta chain was found in a study of a mutant IDH1 vaccine in newly diagnosed glioma (dated by TCRdb to about 2021). About the full investigation: Patients received eight vaccinations in weeks 1, 3, 5, 7, 11, 15, 19 and 23, corresponding to visits V03 through V10. Vaccination began 4-6 weeks after radiotherapy alone, or alongside temozolomide cycles in the chemotherapy-containing groups. Of the 32 patients who were treated, 62.5% were male and about 40% were female, and the mean age was around 40 years. Prior to enrollment, patients had been given standard therapy consisting of radiotherapy alone, temozolomide alone, or radiochemotherapy with temozolomide, with the combination given to most patients. Six visits were used for peripheral blood collection: V03 (baseline), V05, V07, V10, V12 and V13. Longitudinal TCRB deep sequencing was performed for fewer than 30 treated patients wherever samples were available for exploratory analyses. Study-wide findings and limitations: The authors noted that analyses of patient blood samples could not be reproduced because of sample limitations. Immune responses induced by the vaccine were seen in 90% to 95% of patients across multiple MHC alleles. No apparent relationship was observed between pseudoprogression and alterations in the top peripheral T cell clonotypes detected by TCRB sequencing. Availability determined which PBMC samples were chosen for TCRB deep sequencing.

The sample's time point label, in plain terms: week 11, during vaccination. Each vaccine dose was 300 ug of a 20-mer mutant IDH1 peptide in Montanide, given subcutaneously with topical imiquimod. Newly diagnosed WHO grade 3 or 4 IDH1-mutant astrocytomas showing loss of nuclear ATRX were present in the donors. The samples were drawn from NOA16, a multicentre, single-arm, open-label phase I trial in Germany that tested a mutant IDH1 peptide vaccine in humans for the first time. Genomic DNA for TCRB sequencing was isolated from EDTA blood with the DNeasy Blood and Tissue Kit. Library creation used the immunoSEQ multiplex PCR assay. Rearranged TCR beta chain sequences were amplified with the hsTCRB Kit following the manufacturer's protocol. Sequencing of TCRB libraries was carried out on an Illumina MiSeq. As for how the authors treated the data: The proprietary platform of the kit vendor was used for demultiplexing, trimming and gene mapping. The clones in this table, taken by TCRdb from immuneACCESS, are in-frame only. Not every clone is retained; where verified, under half of the shortfall comes from an unresolved V gene, and the cause of the rest is unknown. The V and J calls and clone size are taken from that table; D and trimming were inferred from the DNA. Present in this sample are around 53,000 clones, around 90% of which were seen just once. Around 2.4% of the sample goes to the ten largest clones.

For this clone: Its binding antigen is unknown. Base quality data are lacking; no much larger clone is found one base away.

Looking up the germline V gene yields CDR1 SQVTM and CDR2 ANQGSEA. V is shortened by 6 bases, J by 7 bases, and the region joining them spans 18 bases. CDR3 length: 13 amino acids, cysteine to phenylalanine. This entry keeps only the CDR3 DNA: 39 bases, framed from base 1. The TCR was taken from a man aged 50-59 years with glioma. Recombination linked TRBV29-1 to TRBJ1-2; no D segment can be confidently identified. The sample here was PBMCs, taken from a glioma patient whose treatment included an IDH1 peptide vaccine. The sequence in DNA is TGCAGCGTAGGCAAGGGTAGCTCTATTGGCTACACCTTC. The encoded protein is CSVGKGSSIGYTF.